The sample holds a few counts of the clone carrying this T cell receptor (beta chain). What it binds is unknown. This record belongs to a study of cytomegalovirus exposure and HLA in healthy donors. Study results and caveats: Common viral pathogens seemed to be connected with several of the most significant clusters, according to a later analysis. It was approximately 150 TCR beta chains that were listed as cytomegalovirus-associated. There was a cluster of highly shared sequence variants that was likely a sequencing artifact. Accurate prediction of HLA-A and HLA-B alleles (for most subjects) was reportedly achieved from TCR beta sequences.

The PCR was carried out with 60 Vbeta primers and 13 Jbeta primers. Sequencing was performed with immunoSEQ multiplex PCR; in TCRdb, only in-frame clones are kept and a portion is missing. The table shows over 90,000 clones, with roughly 74% occurring only once. V was cut by 3 bases and J by 5 bases, with 5 bases left in between. This CDR3 spans 13 amino acids. Germline V gene lookup returns CDR1 MNHNS and CDR2 SASEGT. Sequenced material: PBMCs. The clonotype comes from a female donor in good health and CMV-seropositive. The V call is TRBV6-1, the J call TRBJ1-6; tentative D call: TRBD1 (5 bases). The CDR3 coding sequence is TGTGCCAGCAGTGACAGGGATAATTCACCCCTCCACTTT. Translation: CASSDRDNSPLHF.